This TCR beta chain was recorded in a study of blood T cell repertoires in COVID-19. Background on the study: Specimens from acute and convalescent COVID-19 originated in the United States, Italy and Spain. The cDNA or gDNA used as material had been derived from T cells, B-cell-depleted T cells, or PBMCs.

Under the authors' procedure: Scientists estimated how many nucleated cells there were by amplifying reference gene primers. Only in-frame clones appear in the TCRdb table, and some are missing; sequencing was by immunoSEQ multiplex PCR. D and trimming were read from the DNA, whereas the V and J calls and clone size are those reported in that table. The sample contains about 28,000 clones, approximately 87% of which appear only once. The germline V gene encodes CDR1 LNHDA and CDR2 SQIVND (reference sequence). The V gene lost 5 bases and the J gene lost 3 bases, with 10 bases spanning the gap. The CDR3 runs 14 residues.

The clonotype was recovered from a man between 70 and 80 years old with active COVID-19. The V and J genes are TRBV19 and TRBJ2-2; D gene unclear. Material for sequencing was peripheral blood. CDR3 bases: TGTGCCAGTAGTGTCGCCGGGTACACCGGGGAGCTGTTTTTT. It yields the protein CASSVAGYTGELFF. The full variable domain, rest sourced from reference TRBV19 and TRBJ2-2, is DGGITQSPKYLFRKEGQNVTLSCEQNLNHDAMYWYRQDPGQGLRLIYYSQIVNDFQKGDIAEGYSVSREKKESFPLTVTSAQKNPTAFYLCASSVAGYTGELFFGEGSRLTVL.